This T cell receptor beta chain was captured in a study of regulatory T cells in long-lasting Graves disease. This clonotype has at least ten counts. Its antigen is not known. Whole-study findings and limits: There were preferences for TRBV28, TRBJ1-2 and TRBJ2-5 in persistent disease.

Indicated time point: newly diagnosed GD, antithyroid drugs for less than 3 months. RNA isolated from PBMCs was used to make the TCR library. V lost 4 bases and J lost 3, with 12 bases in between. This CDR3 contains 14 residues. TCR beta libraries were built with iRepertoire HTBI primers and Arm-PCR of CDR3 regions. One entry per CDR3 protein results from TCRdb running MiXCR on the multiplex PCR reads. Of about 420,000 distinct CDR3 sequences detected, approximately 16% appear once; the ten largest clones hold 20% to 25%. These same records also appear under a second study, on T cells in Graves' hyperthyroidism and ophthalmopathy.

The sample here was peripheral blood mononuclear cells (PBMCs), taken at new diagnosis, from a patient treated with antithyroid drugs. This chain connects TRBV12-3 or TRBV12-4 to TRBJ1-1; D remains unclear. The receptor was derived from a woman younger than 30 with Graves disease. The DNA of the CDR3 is TGTGCCAGCAGTTCACTTGGGGTGTACACTGAAGCTTTCTTT. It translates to CASSSLGVYTEAFF.